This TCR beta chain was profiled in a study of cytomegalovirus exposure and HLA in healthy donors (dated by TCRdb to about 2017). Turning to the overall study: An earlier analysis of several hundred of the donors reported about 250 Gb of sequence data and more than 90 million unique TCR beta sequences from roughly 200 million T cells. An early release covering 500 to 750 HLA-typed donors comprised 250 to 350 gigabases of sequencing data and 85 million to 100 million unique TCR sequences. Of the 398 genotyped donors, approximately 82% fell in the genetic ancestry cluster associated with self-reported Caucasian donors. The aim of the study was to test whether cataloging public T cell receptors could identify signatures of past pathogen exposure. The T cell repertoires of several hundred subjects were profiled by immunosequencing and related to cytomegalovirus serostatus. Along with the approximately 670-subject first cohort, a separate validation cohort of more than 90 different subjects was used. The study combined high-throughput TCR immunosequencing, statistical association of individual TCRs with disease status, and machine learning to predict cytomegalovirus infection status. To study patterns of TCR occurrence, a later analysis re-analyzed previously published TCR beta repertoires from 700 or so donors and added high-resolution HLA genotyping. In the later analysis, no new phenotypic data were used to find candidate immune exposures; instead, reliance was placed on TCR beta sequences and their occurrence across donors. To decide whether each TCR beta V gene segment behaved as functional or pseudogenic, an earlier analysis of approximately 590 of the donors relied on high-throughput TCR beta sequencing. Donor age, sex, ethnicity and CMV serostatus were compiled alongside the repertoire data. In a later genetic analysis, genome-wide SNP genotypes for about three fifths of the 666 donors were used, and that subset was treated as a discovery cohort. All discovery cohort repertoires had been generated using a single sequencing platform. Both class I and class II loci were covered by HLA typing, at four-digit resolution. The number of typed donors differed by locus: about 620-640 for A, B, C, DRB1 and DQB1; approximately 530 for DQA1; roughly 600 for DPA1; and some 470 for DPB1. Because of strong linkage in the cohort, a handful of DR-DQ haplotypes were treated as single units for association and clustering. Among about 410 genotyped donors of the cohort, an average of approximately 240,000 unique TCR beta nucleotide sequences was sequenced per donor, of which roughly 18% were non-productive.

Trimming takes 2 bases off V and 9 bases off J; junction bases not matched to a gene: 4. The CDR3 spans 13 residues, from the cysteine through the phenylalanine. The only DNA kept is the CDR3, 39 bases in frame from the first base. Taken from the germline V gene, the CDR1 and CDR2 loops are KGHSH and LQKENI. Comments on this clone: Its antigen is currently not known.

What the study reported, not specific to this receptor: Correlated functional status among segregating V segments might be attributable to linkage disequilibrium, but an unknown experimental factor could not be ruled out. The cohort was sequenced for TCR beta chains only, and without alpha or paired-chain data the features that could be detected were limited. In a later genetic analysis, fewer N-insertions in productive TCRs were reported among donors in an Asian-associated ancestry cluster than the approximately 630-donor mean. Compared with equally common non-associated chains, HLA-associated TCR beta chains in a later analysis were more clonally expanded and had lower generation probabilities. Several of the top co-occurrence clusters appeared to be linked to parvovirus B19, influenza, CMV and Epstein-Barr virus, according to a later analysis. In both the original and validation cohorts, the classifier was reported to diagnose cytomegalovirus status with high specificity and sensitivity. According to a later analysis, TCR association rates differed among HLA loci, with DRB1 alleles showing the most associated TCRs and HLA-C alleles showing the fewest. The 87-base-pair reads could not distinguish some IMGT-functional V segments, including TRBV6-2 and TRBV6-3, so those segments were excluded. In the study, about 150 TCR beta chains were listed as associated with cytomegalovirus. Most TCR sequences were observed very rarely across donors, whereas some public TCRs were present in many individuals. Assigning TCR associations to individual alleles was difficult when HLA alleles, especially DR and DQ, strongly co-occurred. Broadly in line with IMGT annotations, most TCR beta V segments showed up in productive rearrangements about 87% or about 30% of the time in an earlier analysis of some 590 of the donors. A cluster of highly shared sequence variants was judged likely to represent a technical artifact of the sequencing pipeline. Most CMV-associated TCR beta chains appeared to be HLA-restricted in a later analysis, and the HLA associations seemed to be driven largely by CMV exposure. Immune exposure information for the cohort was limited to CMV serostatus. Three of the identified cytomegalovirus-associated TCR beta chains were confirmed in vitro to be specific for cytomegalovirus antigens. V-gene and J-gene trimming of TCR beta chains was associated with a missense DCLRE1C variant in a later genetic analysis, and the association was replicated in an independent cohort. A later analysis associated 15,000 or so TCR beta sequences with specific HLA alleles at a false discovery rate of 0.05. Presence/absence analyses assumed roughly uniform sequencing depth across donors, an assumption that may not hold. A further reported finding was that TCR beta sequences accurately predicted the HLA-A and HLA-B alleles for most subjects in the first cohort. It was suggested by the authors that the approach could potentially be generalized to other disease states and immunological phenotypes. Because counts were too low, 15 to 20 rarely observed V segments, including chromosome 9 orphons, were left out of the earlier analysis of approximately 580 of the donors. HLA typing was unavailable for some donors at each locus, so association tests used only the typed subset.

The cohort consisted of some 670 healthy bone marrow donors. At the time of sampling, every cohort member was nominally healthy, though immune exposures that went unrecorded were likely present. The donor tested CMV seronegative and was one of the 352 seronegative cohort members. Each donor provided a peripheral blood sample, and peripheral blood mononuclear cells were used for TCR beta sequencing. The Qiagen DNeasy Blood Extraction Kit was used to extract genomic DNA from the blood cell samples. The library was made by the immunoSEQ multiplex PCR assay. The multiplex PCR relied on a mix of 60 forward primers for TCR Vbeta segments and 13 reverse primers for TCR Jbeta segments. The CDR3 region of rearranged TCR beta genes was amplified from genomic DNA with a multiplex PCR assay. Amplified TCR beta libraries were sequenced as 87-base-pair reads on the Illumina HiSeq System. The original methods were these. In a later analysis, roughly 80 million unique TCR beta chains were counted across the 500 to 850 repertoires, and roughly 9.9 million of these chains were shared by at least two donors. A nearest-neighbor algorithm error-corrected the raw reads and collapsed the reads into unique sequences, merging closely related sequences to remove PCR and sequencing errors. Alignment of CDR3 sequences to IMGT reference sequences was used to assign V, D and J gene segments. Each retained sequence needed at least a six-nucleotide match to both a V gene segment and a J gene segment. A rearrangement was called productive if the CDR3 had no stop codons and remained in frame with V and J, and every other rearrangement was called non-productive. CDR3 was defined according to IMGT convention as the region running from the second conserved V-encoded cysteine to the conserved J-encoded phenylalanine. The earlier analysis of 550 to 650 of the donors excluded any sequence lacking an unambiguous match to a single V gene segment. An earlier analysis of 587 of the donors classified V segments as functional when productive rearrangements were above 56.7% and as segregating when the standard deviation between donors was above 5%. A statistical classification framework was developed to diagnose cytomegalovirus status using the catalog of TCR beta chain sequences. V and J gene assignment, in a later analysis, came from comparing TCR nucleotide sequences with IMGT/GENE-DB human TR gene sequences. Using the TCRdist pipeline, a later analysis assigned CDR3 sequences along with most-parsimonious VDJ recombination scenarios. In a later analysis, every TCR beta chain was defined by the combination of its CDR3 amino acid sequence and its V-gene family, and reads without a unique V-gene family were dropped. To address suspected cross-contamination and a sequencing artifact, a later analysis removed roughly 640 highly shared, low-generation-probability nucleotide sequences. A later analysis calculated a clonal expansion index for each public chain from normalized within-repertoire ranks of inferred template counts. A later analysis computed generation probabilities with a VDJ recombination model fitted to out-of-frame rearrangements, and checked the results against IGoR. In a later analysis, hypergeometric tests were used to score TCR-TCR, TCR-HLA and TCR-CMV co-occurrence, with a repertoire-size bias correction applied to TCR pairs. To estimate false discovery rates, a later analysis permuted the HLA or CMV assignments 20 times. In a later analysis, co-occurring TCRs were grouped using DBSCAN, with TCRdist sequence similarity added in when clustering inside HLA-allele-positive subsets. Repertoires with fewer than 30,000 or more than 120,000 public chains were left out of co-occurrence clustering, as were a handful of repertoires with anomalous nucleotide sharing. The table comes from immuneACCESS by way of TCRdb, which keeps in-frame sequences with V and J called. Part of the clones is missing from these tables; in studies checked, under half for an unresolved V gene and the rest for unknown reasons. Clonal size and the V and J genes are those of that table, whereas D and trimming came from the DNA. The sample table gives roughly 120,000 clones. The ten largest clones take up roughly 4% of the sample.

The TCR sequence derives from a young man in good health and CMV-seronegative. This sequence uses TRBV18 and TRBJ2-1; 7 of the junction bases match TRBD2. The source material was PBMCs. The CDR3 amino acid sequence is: CASSPLPSGEQFF. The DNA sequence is TGTGCCAGCTCACCATTGCCTAGCGGTGAGCAGTTCTTC.